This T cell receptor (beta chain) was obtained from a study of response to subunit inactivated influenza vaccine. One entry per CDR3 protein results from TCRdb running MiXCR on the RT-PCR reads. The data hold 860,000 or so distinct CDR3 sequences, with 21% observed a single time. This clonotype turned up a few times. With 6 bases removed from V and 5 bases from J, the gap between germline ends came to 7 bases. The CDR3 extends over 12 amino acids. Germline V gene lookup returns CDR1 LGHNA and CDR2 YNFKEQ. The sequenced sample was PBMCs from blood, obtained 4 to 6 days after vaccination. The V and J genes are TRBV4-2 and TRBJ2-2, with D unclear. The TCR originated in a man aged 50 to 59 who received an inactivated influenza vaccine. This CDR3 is CASRTETGELFF. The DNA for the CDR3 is TGTGCCAGCAGAACAGAGACCGGGGAGCTGTTTTTT.